This T cell receptor beta chain was observed in a study of T cell responses to AZD1222 COVID-19 vaccine (dated by TCRdb to 2020 to 2023). Describing the broader study: AZD1222 recipients given second doses at about 4 weeks or at about 12 weeks were pooled, since spike-specific TCR depth and breadth were not found to differ between the two schedules. TCR sequencing was performed for 230 to 250 trial participants, of whom 207 were given two doses of AZD1222 and some 25 were given two doses of MenACWY control vaccine. Enrollment into the trials was organized by age into subgroups of 18-55, 56-69 and 70-plus years, and those subgroups contained about 160, 30 and 59 TCR-sequenced participants, respectively. Paper-wide results and their limitations: The vaccine-associated CD4 TCRs covered the entire spike protein, and the dominant responses fell in regions 160-218 and 743-854. Participants were mostly white British and included more females than males, and it was suggested by the authors that clonal diversity may have been underestimated. Spike-specific TCR breadth and depth rose significantly after two AZD1222 doses compared with day 0 and with MenACWY recipients. No day 14 peak-response samples were available, so repertoires were characterized only after the peak T cell response. The 56-69-year group was small, and its depth increase did not reach significance, likely because of low power. Only a handful of AZD1222 recipients were SARS-CoV-2 seropositive at baseline, limiting conclusions about previously exposed vaccinees. Nearly half of unique spike-specific TCRs reportedly recognized epitopes outside regions mutated in the B.1.351 and B.1.1.7 variants.

In light of the paper, this sample's time point label describes: baseline before first vaccination. Vaccinee samples came from UK trials COV001 and COV002, including a single-blind randomized controlled phase 2/3 trial of AZD1222 (ChAdOx1 nCoV-19) in healthy adults. For TCRbeta chain sequencing, PBMC samples were collected from trial participants at day 0 and at day 28 after the second dose. The CDR3 regions of human TCRbeta chains were subjected to immunosequencing. Concerning the study's data processing: Repertoire TCRs were checked for matches against a reference library of SARS-CoV-2-specific TCRs that had been generated using the MIRA antigen-specificity platform. Breadth was defined as the fraction of unique TCRs that were SARS-CoV-2-associated, and depth was defined as the fraction of total T cells that were SARS-CoV-2-associated. Using the MIRA data, each spike-specific TCR was assigned both to the spike region to which the TCR was reactive and to a CD4 or CD8 class. Log10-transformed breadth and depth values were compared by one-way ANOVA with Sidak's multiple comparisons tests. TCRdb holds this immuneACCESS table with in-frame rearrangements only. Some clones are missing; in checked studies, unresolved V genes explain under half, and the rest has no known cause. For V, J and clone size, that table is used; D and trimming come from the DNA. The sample records roughly 55,000 clones, about 85% of which are singletons. Around 3.9% of the sample rests with the top ten.

Looking up the germline V gene (reference sequence) yields CDR1 LNHDA and CDR2 SQIVND. Compared with germline, V lacks 4 bases and J lacks 6 bases; bases without a gene match: 10. The CDR3, cysteine through phenylalanine, is 16 amino acids long. The sequence is cut down to CDR3 DNA, 48 bases in frame from base 1. A note on this clone: Its cognate antigen has yet to be identified. Base-call qualities are not available, and no considerably larger clone is one nucleotide away.

This receptor was identified in an adult in good health. This receptor chain uses TRBV19 and TRBJ2-2; TRBD1 aligns with 8 central bases. Sequenced here: peripheral blood, sampled on day 0 of AZD1222 vaccination. CDR3 loop: CASSSKTGVGPGELFF. The DNA reads as follows: TGTGCCAGTAGTAGCAAGACAGGGGTCGGGCCCGGGGAGCTGTTTTTT.